These 24 T cell receptor beta chains were sequenced from one sample in a study of T cells in Graves' hyperthyroidism and ophthalmopathy. There were TCR beta CDR3 regions amplified from RNA transcripts. During a first-round RT-PCR of the TCR CDR3, the HTBI primer set was used. TCRdb reprocessed the multiplex PCR reads with MiXCR, giving one entry per CDR3 protein. Of around 690,000 distinct CDR3 sequences listed, about a fifth are singletons. The sequencing sample was made of blood. These receptors all come from a man aged 25-40 years with Graves' ophthalmopathy.

Remarks on this clonotype: Its ends do not fully match the called genes, so a read error is possible. This rearrangement joins TRBV28 to TRBJ1-2, with D possibly TRBD1 on 5 matching bases. The CDR3 extends over 13 amino acids. Germline V CDR1 and CDR2: MDHEN, SYDVKM. Here the CDR3 reads CASSSGPNYGHTF. The CDR3 DNA reads as TGTGCCAGCAGCTCGGGACCGAACTATGGCCACACCTTC.

This clonotype was recorded at least ten times. CDR3 sequence reads: CASKIQTTTDTQYF. The CDR3 coding sequence is TGTGCCAGTAAGATTCAGACAACCACAGATACGCAGTATTTT. The chain combines TRBV2 with TRBJ2-3, with D hard to call. The germline CDR1 and CDR2 sequences are SNHLY and FYNNEI. The V and J ends lost 9 bases and 2 bases respectively, with 15 bases between them. The CDR3 totals 14 residues.

This chain uses TRBV9 with TRBJ2-1; 7 positions match TRBD2. The CDR3 loop spans 14 amino acids. Trimming at V came to 0 bases and at J to 10 bases, leaving 7 bases not matched to a gene. Germline V lookup: CDR1 SGDLS, CDR2 YYNGEE. This CDR3 reads CASSVAAGVGEQFF. DNA for the CDR3: TGTGCCAGCAGCGTAGCCGCGGGAGTCGGCGAGCAGTTCTTC.

The rearrangement uses TRBV29-1 and TRBJ2-5; D is ambiguous. This CDR3 is built from 10 residues. Trimming removed 3 bases at V and 4 bases at J, with 3 bases between. Germline V gene lookup returns CDR1 SQVTM and CDR2 ANQGSEA. CDR3 loop: CSVDSETQYF. The CDR3 DNA sequence: TGCAGCGTTGACTCAGAGACCCAGTACTTC. The full variable domain, completed using reference TRBV29-1 and TRBJ2-5, is SAVISQKPSRDICQRGTSLTIQCQVDSQVTMMFWYRQQPGQSLTLIATANQGSEATYESGFVIDKFPISRPNLTFSTLTVSNMSPEDSSIYLCSVDSETQYFGPGTRLLVL.

Only a few counts were recorded for this clonotype. The V gene is TRBV10-3, the J gene TRBJ2-7, with D tentatively TRBD2 (6 bases). V lost 6 bases and J lost 3, with 6 bases in between. Looked up from germline, CDR1 is ENHRY and CDR2 is SYGVKD. The CDR3 contains 11 residues. The CDR3 reads CAISGGYEQYF. The DNA of the CDR3 is TGTGCCATCAGCGGGGGCTACGAGCAGTACTTC.

The gene calls are TRBV5-6 and TRBJ2-3, with unresolved D. This CDR3 contains 13 residues. The V end lost 4 bases, the J end lost 6 bases, and 12 bases lay between the germline ends. Germline V lookup: CDR1 SGHDT, CDR2 YYEEEE. The CDR3 here is CASSDGTADTQYF. CDR3 DNA sequence: TGTGCCAGCAGCGACGGAACGGCGGATACGCAGTATTTT.

This clonotype appeared a few times. V gene TRBV7-2 combines with J gene TRBJ2-1; 10 nucleotides match TRBD1. The germline gives CDR1 SGHTA, CDR2 FQGNSA. This CDR3 spans 15 amino acids. Unmatched junction bases numbered 7, after V lost 7 bases and J lost 4 bases. The DNA of the CDR3 is TGTGCCAGCACCCGGGGACAGGGGTATTACAATGAGCAGTTCTTC. Translation: CASTRGQGYYNEQFF.

This clonotype was seen ten or more times. The chain couples TRBV30 to TRBJ2-7; D gene ambiguous. V lost 3 bases to trimming and J lost 2 bases, with 11 bases between them. This CDR3 spans 13 amino acids. The germline CDR1 and CDR2 sequences are GTSNPN and SVGIG (reference sequence). The DNA of the CDR3 is TGTGCCTGGAGCCAGACACGAACCTACGAGCAGTACTTC. It translates to CAWSQTRTYEQYF.

Only a few counts were recorded for this clonotype. The rearrangement joins TRBV6-1 to TRBJ1-1; D remains ambiguous. Deletions cut 6 bases from V and 0 bases from J, with 14 bases between. From germline, CDR1 is MNHNS and CDR2 SASEGT. The CDR3 is 15 residues long. CDR3 sequence reads: CASSLPGRLNTEAFF. CDR3 sequence (DNA): TGTGCCAGCAGCCTCCCCGGGAGATTGAACACTGAAGCTTTCTTT.

This clonotype was seen more than once but under ten times. V usage is TRBV28 and J usage is TRBJ1-5; D possibly corresponds to TRBD1 (6 bases). This CDR3 contains 14 residues. Germline values: CDR1 MDHEN, CDR2 SYDVKM. The V and J ends lost 3 bases and 9 bases respectively, with 15 bases between them. The CDR3 DNA sequence: TGTGCCAGCAGTTTCGGCCAGGGGACATGGCCCCAGCATTTT. This translates into CASSFGQGTWPQHF.

This clonotype occurred once. The chain joins TRBV11-2 to TRBJ2-5, with 11 bases lining up with TRBD2. Germline lookup yields CDR1 SGHAT and CDR2 FQNNGV. The CDR3 is 16 amino acids. Unmatched junction bases numbered 6, after V lost 1 base and J lost 5 bases. For the CDR3, the DNA is TGTGCCAGCAGCTTAGGTGTAGCGGGAGGGATGGAGACCCAGTACTTC. Encoded protein: CASSLGVAGGMETQYF.

This sequence joins TRBV6-1 and TRBJ2-5; TRBD1 matches at 7 bases. The CDR3 length is 14 residues. Germline V gene lookup returns CDR1 MNHNS and CDR2 SASEGT. V was clipped by 4 bases and J by 3 bases; unmatched bases: 5. CDR3 coding DNA: TGTGCCAGCAGTGCTGACAGGGTAGAAGAGACCCAGTACTTC. Protein: CASSADRVEETQYF.

This chain connects TRBV29-1 to TRBJ2-1; 7 nucleotides match TRBD2. The CDR3 is 14 amino acids. Unmatched junction bases numbered 7, after V lost 7 bases and J lost 1 base. Germline V gene sequence: CDR1 SQVTM, CDR2 ANQGSEA. In nucleotides, the CDR3 is TGCAGCGCCGGCGGGAGTGGGTCCTACAATGAGCAGTTCTTC. Amino acids: CSAGGSGSYNEQFF.

The genes are TRBV7-9 and TRBJ1-5; maybe TRBD1 (5 bases). The CDR3 is 16 amino acids. The V gene lost 3 bases and the J gene lost 4 bases, with 16 bases spanning the gap. Germline values: CDR1 SEHNR, CDR2 FQNEAQ (reference sequence). DNA for the CDR3: TGTGCCAGCAGCTTGTCGATGAGGGGCCAAAATCAGCCCCAGCATTTT. It encodes CASSLSMRGQNQPQHF. Full variable domain (rest looked up from reference TRBV7-9 and TRBJ1-5): DTGVSQNPRHKITKRGQNVTFRCDPISEHNRLYWYRQTLGQGPEFLTYFQNEAQLEKSRLLSDRFSAERPKGSFSTLEIQRTEQGDSAMYLCASSLSMRGQNQPQHFGDGTRLSIL.

The genes are TRBV9 and TRBJ1-4, with D maybe TRBD1 (6 bases). CDR1 and CDR2 (germline): SGDLS, YYNGEE. V was pared by 0 bases and J by 2 bases, with 8 bases between. The CDR3 totals 15 residues. In DNA form, the CDR3 reads TGTGCCAGCAGCGTAGAGGGGGGGACTAATGAAAAACTGTTTTTT. Amino acid sequence: CASSVEGGTNEKLFF.

The table lists this clonotype with many counts. The V and J genes are TRBV28 and TRBJ2-3; D gene unclear. Trimming left V 5 bases short and J 0 bases short, with 12 bases between. Per germline, CDR1 MDHEN and CDR2 SYDVKM. The CDR3 contains 15 residues. This chain's CDR3 is CASSATGESTDTQYF. In DNA form, the CDR3 reads TGTGCCAGCAGTGCGACTGGGGAAAGCACAGATACGCAGTATTTT.

This clonotype occurred many times. V is TRBV11-2 and J is TRBJ2-1, with TRBD2 identical over 8 bases. Germline V gene sequence: CDR1 SGHAT, CDR2 FQNNGV. J was trimmed by 9 bases and V by 0 bases; bases with no gene match: 7. This CDR3 region has 15 residues. CDR3 nucleotides: TGTGCCAGCAGCTTAGAGTACAGCGGGAGAGCTGAGCAGTTCTTC. It yields the protein CASSLEYSGRAEQFF.

The chain carries TRBV18 and TRBJ1-2; 9 bases match TRBD1. The V and J ends lost 6 bases and 7 bases, in that order; junction bases with no gene match: 12. The germline V gene encodes CDR1 KGHSH and CDR2 LQKENI. This CDR3 comprises 15 residues. The CDR3 protein is CASSHPGQGAGGYTF. The CDR3 DNA reads TGTGCCAGCTCTCATCCGGGACAGGGAGCCGGTGGCTACACCTTC.

With respect to this clonotype: A read error may explain this, as a much larger clone is one base away. The chain couples TRBV20-1 to TRBJ2-2; TRBD2 aligns across 11 bases. Germline V gives CDR1 DFQATT, CDR2 SNEGSKA (reference sequence). V lost 2 bases, J lost 4 bases, and 9 bases stayed unmatched. This CDR3 region has 17 residues. CDR3 in DNA: TGCAGTGCTAGAACCCGGACTAGCGGGTCGAGCACCGGGGAGCTGTTTTTT. It translates to CSARTRTSGSSTGELFF.

The chain recombines TRBV6-1 with TRBJ2-5; 8 bases are a match to TRBD1. The germline V gene encodes CDR1 MNHNS and CDR2 SASEGT. CDR3 length equals 13 residues. The V segment lost 6 bases and the J segment 4 bases; nucleotides outside the gene matches: 4. CDR3 DNA: TGTGCCAGCAGCGGACAGGGAGGAGAGACCCAGTACTTC. Translating gives CASSGQGGETQYF.

The V call is TRBV4-2, the J call TRBJ2-2; TRBD2 aligns across 12 bases. V dropped 4 bases and J dropped 2; count of bases not matched to a gene: 5. The CDR3 is 17 residues long. CDR1 and CDR2 from the germline V gene are LGHNA and YNFKEQ. The CDR3 protein is CASSPRTSGNNTGELFF. For the CDR3, the DNA is TGTGCCAGCAGCCCGAGGACTAGCGGGAACAACACCGGGGAGCTGTTTTTT.

In its sample, this clonotype was seen many times. The genes are TRBV7-8 and TRBJ2-7, with D perhaps TRBD2 (6 bases). This CDR3 region has 17 residues. Germline CDR1 is SGHVS and CDR2 is FQNEAQ. The V end was cut by 5 bases, the J end by 2 bases, with 22 bases between. CDR3 residues: CASSPVTGVAATYEQYF. The CDR3 DNA reads TGTGCCAGCAGCCCGGTGACCGGGGTAGCGGCGACCTACGAGCAGTACTTC. The full variable domain, rest sourced from reference TRBV7-8 and TRBJ2-7, is GAGVSQSPRYKVAKRGQDVALRCDPISGHVSLFWYQQALGQGPEFLTYFQNEAQLDKSGLPSDRFFAERPEGSVSTLKIQRTQQEDSAVYLCASSPVTGVAATYEQYFGPGTRLTVT.

This clonotype was found a few times. This may come from a read error, since a much larger clone is one base off. The rearrangement uses TRBV7-2 and TRBJ1-1, with a tentative D call TRBD1 (6 bases). CDR3 length: 14 residues. V gave up 5 bases and J gave up 0 bases, with 10 bases separating them. The germline V gene encodes CDR1 SGHTA and CDR2 FQGNSA. This CDR3 reads CTSSRGHMNTEAFF. The DNA for the CDR3 is TGTACCAGCAGCCGGGGACATATGAACACTGAAGCTTTCTTT.

This chain connects TRBV5-5 to TRBJ1-4; D possibly corresponds to TRBD1 (5 bases). The CDR3 is 15 amino acids. Germline CDR1 is SGHKS and CDR2 is YYEKEE (reference sequence). V lost 2 bases and J lost 4, with 12 bases in between. CDR3 region: CASSFSGSDNEKLFF. For the CDR3, the DNA is TGTGCCAGCAGCTTTTCAGGGTCGGATAATGAAAAACTGTTTTTT. Combining the CDR3 with reference TRBV5-5 and TRBJ1-4 gives the whole variable domain DAGVTQSPTHLIKTRGQQVTLRCSPISGHKSVSWYQQVLGQGPQFIFQYYEKEERGRGNFPDRFSARQFPNYSSELNVNALLLGDSALYLCASSFSGSDNEKLFFGSGTQLSVL.